The rows below give T cell receptor beta chains drawn from one sample of a study of blood T cell repertoires in COVID-19. Profiling relied on immunoSEQ multiplex PCR, and the TCRdb table lists in-frame clones only, not all of them. The data contain under 45,000 clones, just under 80% of them singletons. Source material: peripheral blood. All receptors derive from a man aged 55 to 70 with acute or convalescent COVID-19. Both conserved end residues are part of each CDR3. A D gene is named only where the DNA matches it firmly. Not every row has a clone size; where given, it reads once, few, many or a size class.

>TRBV20-1|TRBJ1-2|few|TRBD1
CSAGQGYGYTF
TGCAGTGCGGGACAGGGATATGGCTACACCTTC
>TRBV19|TRBJ1-2|-|-
CASSGGSNYGYTF
TGTGCCAGTAGCGGAGGGAGTAACTATGGCTACACCTTC
>TRBV6-5|TRBJ1-4|-|TRBD1
CASRTGGWGEKLFF
TGTGCCAGCAGAACAGGGGGCTGGGGTGAAAAACTGTTTTTT
>TRBV6-2/TRBV6-3|TRBJ1-1|-|-
CASSYSTGGTEAFF
TGTGCCAGCAGTTACTCTACGGGGGGGACTGAAGCTTTCTTT
>TRBV10-1|TRBJ2-3|-|TRBD2
CASKTSGSLPLSTDTQYF
TGCGCCAGTAAGACTAGCGGGAGTCTACCCCTTAGCACAGATACGCAGTATTTT
>TRBV6-5|TRBJ2-5|-|TRBD2
CASSYSALAGVLAQYF
TGTGCCAGCAGTTACTCCGCCCTAGCGGGAGTATTGGCCCAGTACTTC
>TRBV7-7|TRBJ2-5|-|TRBD1
CASSSGTGGRETQYF
TGTGCCAGCAGCTCGGGGACAGGGGGGCGAGAGACCCAGTACTTC
>TRBV5-1|TRBJ2-7|-|TRBD1
CASRAQGDNYEQYF
TGCGCCAGCAGGGCACAGGGGGACAACTACGAGCAGTACTTC
>TRBV6-4|TRBJ2-3|-|TRBD1
CASSLDRGFADTQYF
TGTGCCAGCAGCCTCGACAGGGGGTTCGCAGATACGCAGTATTTT
>TRBV6-2/TRBV6-3|TRBJ1-5|few|TRBD1
CASSQTSGTGLFRSNQPQHF
TGTGCCAGCAGCCAAACTTCCGGGACAGGCCTCTTCCGAAGCAATCAGCCCCAGCATTTT
>TRBV3-1/TRBV3-2|TRBJ1-1|-|TRBD1
CASSQHVGGLAEAFF
TGTGCCAGCAGCCAACATGTAGGGGGCTTAGCTGAAGCTTTCTTT
>TRBV30|TRBJ2-5|-|TRBD1
CAWGGQGSEETQYF
TGTGCCTGGGGGGGACAGGGCTCGGAGGAGACCCAGTACTTC
>TRBV2|TRBJ2-3|-|-
CASLRLGTDTQYF
TGTGCCAGCCTGCGACTAGGAACAGATACGCAGTATTTT
>TRBV6-6|TRBJ2-3|-|-
CASSYSVQSGQYF
TGTGCCAGCAGTTACTCGGTCCAGAGCGGGCAGTATTTT
>TRBV5-4|TRBJ2-2|-|-
CASSSQGTGELFF
TGTGCCAGCAGCTCACAGGGCACCGGGGAGCTGTTTTTT
>TRBV24-1|TRBJ2-1|-|-
CATSDSVGGQFF
TGTGCCACCAGTGATTCAGTAGGGGGGCAGTTCTTC
>TRBV4-2|TRBJ2-5|-|TRBD2
CASSRLAGGEETQYF
TGTGCCAGCAGCAGACTAGCGGGAGGGGAAGAGACCCAGTACTTC
>TRBV29-1|TRBJ2-3|-|TRBD1
CSVEGLGQGKTDTQYF
TGCAGCGTTGAGGGGTTGGGACAGGGGAAGACAGATACGCAGTATTTT
>TRBV19|TRBJ2-7|few|-
CASRETGSLGEQYF
TGTGCCAGTAGAGAGACAGGATCCCTTGGGGAGCAGTACTTC
>TRBV6-5|TRBJ1-1|-|-
CASTLKLNTEAFF
TGTGCCAGTACTTTAAAGTTGAACACTGAAGCTTTCTTT
>TRBV27|TRBJ2-3|-|-
CASRKGADTQYF
TGTGCCAGCAGGAAAGGAGCAGATACGCAGTATTTT
>TRBV6-1|TRBJ1-6|-|TRBD1
CASSVMTGSKVSSYNSPLHF
TGTGCCAGCAGTGTAATGACAGGGTCTAAAGTAAGTTCCTATAATTCACCCCTCCACTTT
>TRBV13|TRBJ1-3|-|-
CASSLAGNTIYF
TGTGCCAGCAGCTTAGCAGGAAACACCATATATTTT
>TRBV19|TRBJ2-7|-|TRBD2
CASSTRPGTSGSYEQYF
TGTGCCAGTAGTACCCGCCCCGGGACTAGCGGGAGCTACGAGCAGTACTTC
>TRBV28|TRBJ1-6|-|-
CASIPGQDNSPLHF
TGTGCCAGCATTCCGGGACAAGATAATTCACCCCTCCACTTT
>TRBV5-1|TRBJ1-2|few|-
CASSLQSNYGYTF
TGCGCCAGCAGCTTACAGAGTAACTATGGCTACACCTTC
>TRBV11-3|TRBJ1-1|few|TRBD1
CASSPSTGVGTEAFF
TGTGCCAGCAGCCCTTCCACAGGGGTGGGCACTGAAGCTTTCTTT
>TRBV30|TRBJ1-1|-|-
CAWSPFRDEAFF
TGTGCCTGGAGCCCATTCCGGGATGAAGCTTTCTTT
>TRBV5-4|TRBJ2-5|few|-
CASSLTGGETQYF
TGTGCCAGCAGCTTGACGGGTGGGGAGACCCAGTACTTC
>TRBV12-3/TRBV12-4|TRBJ2-1|-|-
CASTQGTREKFF
TGTGCCAGCACCCAGGGGACCCGAGAAAAGTTCTTC
>TRBV3-1/TRBV3-2|TRBJ1-2|-|-
CASSQGTNTNYGYTF
TGTGCCAGCAGCCAAGGGACAAACACTAACTATGGCTACACCTTC
>TRBV28|TRBJ2-5|-|-
CASSLGETGFRETQYF
TGTGCCAGCAGTTTAGGGGAAACAGGGTTCCGAGAGACCCAGTACTTC
>TRBV2|TRBJ2-7|-|-
CASSDSRNYEQYF
TGTGCCAGCAGTGATAGTAGAAACTACGAGCAGTACTTC
>TRBV7-8|TRBJ2-7|-|TRBD1
CASSSRGQGTYEQYF
TGTGCCAGCAGCTCTCGGGGACAGGGAACCTACGAGCAGTACTTC
>TRBV3-1/TRBV3-2|TRBJ2-3|-|TRBD2
CASRKGLAGGPRADTQYF
TGTGCCAGCAGGAAAGGACTAGCGGGAGGGCCGAGGGCAGATACGCAGTATTTT
>TRBV7-6|TRBJ2-1|-|TRBD1
CASSLRGGAGTGGNEQFF
TGTGCCAGCAGCCTCCGGGGGGGCGCGGGGACAGGGGGCAATGAGCAGTTCTTC
>TRBV7-9|TRBJ2-7|-|TRBD2
CASSLLAGGVYYEQYF
TGTGCCAGCAGCCTATTAGCGGGAGGCGTTTACTACGAGCAGTACTTC
>TRBV4-2|TRBJ2-5|-|-
CASSLAPGAQETQYF
TGTGCCAGCAGCCTAGCACCAGGGGCCCAAGAGACCCAGTACTTC